What follows are 8 T cell receptor beta chains derived from one specimen sequenced in a study of Graves' ophthalmopathy and Graves' hyperthyroidism. Using RNA transcripts, the TCR beta CDR3 regions were amplified. HTBI primers were employed in first-round RT-PCR, then a second-round multiplex PCR followed. A single record per CDR3 protein comes from TCRdb applying MiXCR to the multiplex PCR reads. The table records just over 600,000 distinct CDR3 sequences, 22% of them present only once. The sequencing input was peripheral blood. The receptor set was obtained from a young woman with stable Graves' hyperthyroidism. Some clones in this sample may be carry-over from other donors' samples.

This clonotype was found many times. Here the CDR3 reads CASSQLAGLTYEQYF. Here the CDR3 DNA reads TGTGCCAGCAGCCAACTTGCCGGGCTCACCTACGAGCAGTACTTC. The chain is built from TRBV4-2 and TRBJ2-7; D is undetermined. V was pared by 2 bases and J by 2 bases, with 13 bases between. Per the germline V gene, CDR1 is LGHNA and CDR2 is YNFKEQ. CDR3 length equals 15 residues.

This clonotype has ten or more counts. The V and J genes are TRBV12-3 or TRBV12-4 and TRBJ1-1; the D gene is possibly TRBD1 (6 bases). The CDR3 is 14 residues long. The V end lost 1 base, the J end lost 4 bases, and 10 bases lay between the germline ends. As DNA, the CDR3 is TGTGCCAGCAGTTTAGAAGCAGGGGTCACTGAAGCTTTCTTT. This encodes CASSLEAGVTEAFF.

The chain couples TRBV10-3 to TRBJ2-2; no definite D call. This CDR3 region has 12 residues. The germline CDR1 and CDR2 sequences are ENHRY and SYGVKD. The ends were cut back, 4 bases at V and 7 bases at J, with 7 bases in the middle. In DNA, the CDR3 is TGTGCCATCAGTGCCCGGGTCGGGGAGCTGTTTTTT. Translation gives CAISARVGELFF.

This clonotype was observed at least ten times. The chain links TRBV5-1 to TRBJ2-7; 8 bases map to TRBD1. This CDR3 comprises 15 residues. Germline CDR1 reads SGHRS; CDR2 reads YFSETQ. J lost 4 bases, V lost 5 bases, and 11 bases had no gene match. The CDR3 DNA sequence: TGCGCCAGCAGACCCCCTCAGGGGGCCCTGTACGAGCAGTACTTC. This gives the protein CASRPPQGALYEQYF.

At least ten counts were recorded for this clonotype. The J gene is TRBJ2-7, the V gene TRBV6-5, with a possible D match to TRBD2 (5 bases). The CDR3 contains 14 residues. V was pared by 7 bases and J by 2 bases, with 15 bases between. Germline CDR1 is MNHEY and CDR2 is SVGAGI. The CDR3 bases are TGTGCCAGCAAGCCAATAGTGGGAGCCTACGAGCAGTACTTC. Amino acids: CASKPIVGAYEQYF.

This chain links TRBV3-1 with TRBJ1-1; 7 bases fit TRBD1. Germline V gene sequence: CDR1 LGHDT, CDR2 YNNKEL (reference sequence). CDR3 length: 14 residues. V trimming: 5 bases; J trimming: 6 bases; junction bases outside the gene matches: 9. Here the CDR3 DNA reads TGTGCCAGCAGCGACACAGGGGTGAGCGCTGAAGCTTTCTTT. Amino acid sequence: CASSDTGVSAEAFF.

This clonotype has a count of ten or more. The chain joins TRBV6-1 to TRBJ1-2; D unresolved. Deletions cut 3 bases from V and 2 bases from J, with 4 bases between. Germline values: CDR1 MNHNS, CDR2 SASEGT. The CDR3 sequence is 12 residues long. This CDR3 is CASSDDNYGYTF. CDR3 bases: TGTGCCAGCAGTGACGACAACTATGGCTACACCTTC.

This clonotype was seen many times. The genes are TRBV29-1 and TRBJ1-2; D is unresolved. The ends were cut back, 3 bases at V and 4 bases at J, with 9 bases in the middle. The CDR3 sequence is 12 residues long. The germline gives CDR1 SQVTM, CDR2 ANQGSEA. The CDR3 nucleotides read TGCAGCGTTGAGGGTTACCTCTATGGCTACACCTTC. It codes for CSVEGYLYGYTF. Complete variable domain (other parts from reference TRBV29-1 and TRBJ1-2): SAVISQKPSRDICQRGTSLTIQCQVDSQVTMMFWYRQQPGQSLTLIATANQGSEATYESGFVIDKFPISRPNLTFSTLTVSNMSPEDSSIYLCSVEGYLYGYTFGSGTRLTVV.